The rows below give T cell receptor beta chains drawn from one sample of a study of T cell responses to AZD1222 COVID-19 vaccine. Sequenced by immunoSEQ multiplex PCR; TCRdb stores in-frame clones only, minus some. Here the sample spans 100,000 to 150,000 clones, 93% being singletons. Sequencing used peripheral blood, obtained on day 0 of AZD1222 vaccination. The receptors here all came from an adult in good health. Both conserved end residues are part of each CDR3. The D gene is left open where the match is weak. A clone size is listed for some rows: how often the clone was seen (once, few, many), or a class if it is expanded.

D: .; V: TRBV18; size: once; J: TRBJ2-5; DNA: TGTGCCAGCTCACCTTCCAACTACCAAGAGACCCAGTACTTC; CDR3: CASSPSNYQETQYF
D: .; V: TRBV11-2; size: .; J: TRBJ2-7; DNA: TGTGCCAGCAGCCCCCGACAATCCTACGAGCAGTACTTC; CDR3: CASSPRQSYEQYF
D: .; V: TRBV6-5; size: .; J: TRBJ2-5; DNA: TGTGCCAGCAGTCCTCGCAAGGGGCGCCAAGAGACCCAGTACTTC; CDR3: CASSPRKGRQETQYF
D: .; V: TRBV6-6; size: .; J: TRBJ2-7; DNA: TGTGCCAGCAGTTTTTCGGGAAGCTCCTACGAGCAGTACTTC; CDR3: CASSFSGSSYEQYF
D: .; V: TRBV30; size: .; J: TRBJ2-7; DNA: TGTGCCTGGATGGGAGAGTACGACGGAATCTACGAGCAGTACTTC; CDR3: CAWMGEYDGIYEQYF
D: .; V: TRBV7-2; size: .; J: TRBJ2-4; DNA: TGTGCCAGCAGCTTAGCGCCGGAGCCTAGCATTCAGTACTTC; CDR3: CASSLAPEPSIQYF
D: .; V: TRBV29-1; size: .; J: TRBJ1-5; DNA: TGCAGCGTTGTCGACCGCGGGAATCAGCCCCAGCATTTT; CDR3: CSVVDRGNQPQHF
D: .; V: TRBV3-1/TRBV3-2; size: few; J: TRBJ1-2; DNA: TGTGCCAGCAGCCAAAGGGGCCAGCGCTACTATGGCTACACCTTC; CDR3: CASSQRGQRYYGYTF
D: TRBD1; V: TRBV7-9; size: once; J: TRBJ1-2; DNA: TGTGCCAGCAGTTCCGGGACAGGGGCCATCTATGGCTACACCTTC; CDR3: CASSSGTGAIYGYTF
D: .; V: TRBV5-6; size: .; J: TRBJ1-5; DNA: TGTGCCAGCAGCTTGGGGTGGGGGCTCAATCAGCCCCAGCATTTT; CDR3: CASSLGWGLNQPQHF
D: .; V: TRBV10-3; size: .; J: TRBJ1-1; DNA: TGTGCCATCAGTGAGGATCCCTTAAGACTCGACAGGAGTAAAGAAGCTTTCTTT; CDR3: CAISEDPLRLDRSKEAFF
D: TRBD1; V: TRBV2; size: .; J: TRBJ2-7; DNA: TGTGCCAGGGGGACAGGGACCTACGAGCAGTACTTC; CDR3: CARGTGTYEQYF
D: .; V: TRBV7-9; size: .; J: TRBJ1-2; DNA: TGTGCCAGCAGCTTACAAGGGATTAGCTCCTATGGCTACACCTTC; CDR3: CASSLQGISSYGYTF
D: .; V: TRBV3-1/TRBV3-2; size: .; J: TRBJ1-5; DNA: TGTGCCAGCAGCCAAGATTGGGGTCAGCCCCAGCATTTT; CDR3: CASSQDWGQPQHF
D: TRBD2; V: TRBV9; size: .; J: TRBJ2-1; DNA: TGTGCCAGCAGCATTAGCGGGAGCCATGGCAATGAGCAGTTCTTC; CDR3: CASSISGSHGNEQFF
D: TRBD1; V: TRBV11-3; size: .; J: TRBJ2-5; DNA: TGTGCCAGCAGCATGGGACAGGGCCAAGAGACCCAGTACTTC; CDR3: CASSMGQGQETQYF
D: .; V: TRBV6-4; size: .; J: TRBJ2-1; DNA: TGTGCCAGCAGTGAATTCCTAGGCTCCTACAATGAGCAGTTCTTC; CDR3: CASSEFLGSYNEQFF
D: .; V: TRBV30; size: .; J: TRBJ2-2; DNA: TGTGCCTGGAACTCGGGGTTGGGCACCGGGGAGCTGTTTTTT; CDR3: CAWNSGLGTGELFF
D: .; V: TRBV4-1; size: .; J: TRBJ1-2; DNA: TGCGCCAGCAGCCCCTCCGGGAGGGGCGTTTTGGGTGGTGGCTACACCTTC; CDR3: CASSPSGRGVLGGGYTF
D: .; V: TRBV3-1/TRBV3-2; size: .; J: TRBJ2-2; DNA: TGTGCCAGCAGCCAATCGGCCGGGGAGCTGTTTTTT; CDR3: CASSQSAGELFF
D: .; V: TRBV6-1; size: .; J: TRBJ1-5; DNA: TGTGCCAGCAGTGAGGGCACAGTCCAGAATCAGCCCCAGCATTTT; CDR3: CASSEGTVQNQPQHF
D: TRBD1; V: TRBV27; size: .; J: TRBJ2-7; DNA: TGTGCCAGCCATACCGGACAGGGGTCTTTCAACGAGCAGTACTTC; CDR3: CASHTGQGSFNEQYF
D: .; V: TRBV18; size: .; J: TRBJ1-5; DNA: TGTGCCAGCTCTTACCGGCCGGTACCTGATCAGCCCCAGCATTTT; CDR3: CASSYRPVPDQPQHF
D: .; V: TRBV2; size: once; J: TRBJ1-5; DNA: TGTGCCAGCTTGGAGGGGGTTTATGGCAATCAGCCCCAGCATTTT; CDR3: CASLEGVYGNQPQHF
D: TRBD1; V: TRBV5-6; size: .; J: TRBJ1-3; DNA: TGTGCCAGCAGCCTGAGACAGGGGGGAAACACCATATATTTT; CDR3: CASSLRQGGNTIYF
D: .; V: TRBV4-2; size: once; J: TRBJ1-3; DNA: TGTGCCAGCAGCCAAGAGATAGACACCATATATTTT; CDR3: CASSQEIDTIYF
D: .; V: TRBV3-1/TRBV3-2; size: .; J: TRBJ1-6; DNA: TGTGCCAGCAGCCAAGAACCCTCCGTGTGGGCTTCACCCCTCCACTTT; CDR3: CASSQEPSVWASPLHF
D: .; V: TRBV5-5; size: .; J: TRBJ2-2; DNA: TGTGCCAGCAGCTTAAAACATTACAAGGCACACACCGGGGAGCTGTTTTTT; CDR3: CASSLKHYKAHTGELFF
D: TRBD1; V: TRBV7-3; size: .; J: TRBJ1-6; DNA: TGTGCCAGCAGCTTGACAGGGGCGAATTCACCCCTCCACTTT; CDR3: CASSLTGANSPLHF
D: .; V: TRBV14; size: .; J: TRBJ1-1; DNA: TGTGCCAGCAGTAAGGGGTGGACTGAAGCTTTCTTT; CDR3: CASSKGWTEAFF
D: .; V: TRBV30; size: .; J: TRBJ2-3; DNA: .; CDR3: CAWGQGALVYF
D: .; V: TRBV4-2; size: .; J: TRBJ1-3; DNA: TGTGCCAGCAGCCAAGATAGACACTCTGGAAACACCATATATTTT; CDR3: CASSQDRHSGNTIYF
D: .; V: TRBV9; size: .; J: TRBJ1-2; DNA: TGTGCCAGCAGCGTAGCAGCCCCCGGGAGTGGCGGCTACACCTTC; CDR3: CASSVAAPGSGGYTF
D: .; V: TRBV5-1; size: .; J: TRBJ2-1; DNA: TGCGCCAGCAGCTTCATTACCGGGACACCGGGAGCTGAGCAGTTCTTC; CDR3: CASSFITGTPGAEQFF
D: TRBD1; V: TRBV7-7; size: once; J: TRBJ2-2; DNA: TGTGCTAGCAGCTCCCTACGGACAGGGGGAACCGGGGAGCTGTTTTTT; CDR3: CASSSLRTGGTGELFF
D: .; V: TRBV29-1; size: .; J: TRBJ2-7; DNA: TGCAGCGTTGAAAGTGTGCACGAGCAGTACTTC; CDR3: CSVESVHEQYF
D: TRBD2; V: TRBV5-1; size: once; J: TRBJ2-1; DNA: TGCGCCAGCAGCCCAGAAGCGGGAGTTGGTTACAATGAGCAGTTCTTC; CDR3: CASSPEAGVGYNEQFF
D: .; V: TRBV19; size: .; J: TRBJ1-5; DNA: TGTGCCAGTAGTCCAAACCCGGGCAGGGGAAGTTTGAGCAATCAGCCCCAGCATTTT; CDR3: CASSPNPGRGSLSNQPQHF
D: .; V: TRBV11-2; size: .; J: TRBJ1-2; DNA: TGTGCCAGCAGCTTAGCTCTGGGCAGTTCCTATGGCTACACCTTC; CDR3: CASSLALGSSYGYTF
D: .; V: TRBV4-1; size: .; J: TRBJ1-1; DNA: TGCGCCAGCAGCCAATTCACATCCAGGGGCACTGAAGCTTTCTTT; CDR3: CASSQFTSRGTEAFF
D: .; V: TRBV12-3/TRBV12-4; size: .; J: TRBJ2-7; DNA: TGTGCCAGCAGCCCACAGGGAGGGTTCGAGCAGTACTTC; CDR3: CASSPQGGFEQYF
D: .; V: TRBV19; size: .; J: TRBJ1-2; DNA: TGTGCCAGTACTTCAATATATTGGAACTATGGCTACACCTTC; CDR3: CASTSIYWNYGYTF
D: .; V: TRBV6-5; size: .; J: TRBJ1-1; DNA: TGTGCCAGCCGGACCGTGAACACTGAAGCTTTCTTT; CDR3: CASRTVNTEAFF
D: .; V: TRBV6-2/TRBV6-3; size: .; J: TRBJ2-1; DNA: TGTGCCAGCAGTTACGAAGTCGCTATAGAGCAGTTCTTC; CDR3: CASSYEVAIEQFF
D: .; V: TRBV27; size: .; J: TRBJ2-3; DNA: TGTGCCAGCAGTTATTCCCAAGGACTACAAACAGATACGCAGTATTTT; CDR3: CASSYSQGLQTDTQYF
D: .; V: TRBV30; size: .; J: TRBJ1-3; DNA: TGTGCCGGAATAACAGAGCCGCGAAACACCATATATTTT; CDR3: CAGITEPRNTIYF